This T cell receptor (beta chain) was recorded in a study of CD8+CD57+ T cells in acquired aplastic anemia. Study-wide context: Sorted CD4+ and CD8+ cells yielded 3 to 3.5 ug of DNA on average.

Study-wide results and caveats: Patients and controls were found to share roughly 31 CD8+ CDR3 sequences.

All patients picked for sequencing had shown, by flow cytometry, an expansion of CD8+CD57+ cells. In all patients, the disease was severe acquired aplastic anemia. The CDR3 sequence is 12 residues long. CDR1 and CDR2 from the germline V gene are LNHDA and SQIVND (reference sequence). V shed 4 bases, J shed 12 bases, and the junction held 6 bases outside the gene matches. Regarding this clonotype: Its antigen is as yet unknown.

Genomic DNA, serving as template, underwent TCR beta VDJ and CDR3 profiling. TCRdb re-called the reads with MiXCR, one entry per CDR3 protein. Of around 170,000 distinct CDR3 sequences in the sample, just under 50% were seen once. The sequence derives from a human donor with aplastic anemia. Sequenced sample: sorted CD4+, CD8+, or CD8+CD57+ T cells (not recorded which) from PBMCs. The chain is built from TRBV19 and TRBJ1-1; 9 bases agree with TRBD1. This CDR3 is CASSTRDRESFF. In DNA, the CDR3 is TGTGCCAGTAGTACGAGGGACAGGGAGTCTTTCTTT.